These 6 T cell receptor beta chains originate from one sample sequenced in a study of cytomegalovirus exposure and HLA in healthy donors. The primer mix had 60 Vbeta and 13 Jbeta primers. Only in-frame clones appear in the TCRdb table, and some are missing; sequencing was by immunoSEQ multiplex PCR. The sample shows some 90,000 clones, approximately 81% of them seen only once. Sample: PBMCs. The receptors stem from a woman in her 70s in good health and CMV-seropositive.

This sequence joins TRBV7-3 and TRBJ1-2, with 8 bases that match TRBD1. The germline CDR1 and CDR2 sequences are SGHTA and FQGTGA. The CDR3 extends over 15 amino acids. V gave up 4 bases and J gave up 2 bases; unmatched junction bases: 6. The CDR3 DNA sequence: TGTGCCAGCAGCTCATGGGACAGGAGAAACTATGGCTACACCTTC. This encodes CASSSWDRRNYGYTF.

The sample holds one count of this clone. J is TRBJ2-5 and V is TRBV7-8; maybe TRBD2 (6 bases). The J call could be wrong; TRBJ2-7 is a better fit for the DNA end. Germline loops: CDR1 SGHVS, CDR2 FQNEAQ. The CDR3 spans 10 residues. DNA for the CDR3: TGTGCCAGCCGCGGGGTCGAGCAGTACTTC. It translates to CASRGVEQYF.

The V and J genes are TRBV7-2 and TRBJ1-3; 9 nucleotides line up with TRBD1. This CDR3 contains 17 residues. Germline CDR1 SGHTA, CDR2 FQGNSA. Trimming removed 5 bases from V and 0 bases from J; junction bases left unmatched: 8. CDR3 in amino acids: CASSPGGGQGSGNTIYF. The CDR3 nucleotides are TGTGCCAGCAGCCCGGGGGGGGGACAGGGCTCTGGAAACACCATATATTTT.

This clone was seen more than once but under ten times. CDR3 coding DNA: TGTGCCAGCAGACCCGGACAGGGAAGGGCTGAAAAACTGTTTTTT. It yields the protein CASRPGQGRAEKLFF. This chain uses TRBV7-9 with TRBJ1-4; 8 nucleotides line up with TRBD1. This CDR3 has 15 amino acids. Germline CDR1 and CDR2: SEHNR and FQNEAQ (reference sequence). The V and J ends lost 6 bases and 7 bases, in that order; junction bases with no gene match: 10.

The rearrangement links TRBV12-5 to TRBJ2-7; D may be TRBD1 (6 bases). The CDR3 totals 14 residues. V shed 1 base and J shed 3 bases, with 10 bases lying between them. Germline loops: CDR1 LGHNT, CDR2 FRNRAP. CDR3 in amino acids: CASGLATGNYEQYF. The CDR3 nucleotides are TGTGCTAGTGGTTTGGCGACAGGTAACTACGAGCAGTACTTC.

This sequence joins TRBV7-2 and TRBJ1-2; D may be TRBD1 (5 bases). V dropped 1 base and J dropped 8 bases, with 20 bases sitting between them. The CDR3 is 16 residues long. Germline V lookup: CDR1 SGHTA, CDR2 FQGNSA. The CDR3, as DNA: TGTGCCAGCAGCTTAGGGGGGGTGAAGAGCTCAGGAGGCTACACCTTC. Protein: CASSLGGVKSSGGYTF. The variable domain in full, with the rest retrieved from reference TRBV7-2 and TRBJ1-2, is GAGVSQSPSNKVTEKGKDVELRCDPISGHTALYWYRQSLGQGLEFLIYFQGNSAPDKSGLPSDRFSAERTGGSVSTLTIQRTQQEDSAVYLCASSLGGVKSSGGYTFGSGTRLTVV.